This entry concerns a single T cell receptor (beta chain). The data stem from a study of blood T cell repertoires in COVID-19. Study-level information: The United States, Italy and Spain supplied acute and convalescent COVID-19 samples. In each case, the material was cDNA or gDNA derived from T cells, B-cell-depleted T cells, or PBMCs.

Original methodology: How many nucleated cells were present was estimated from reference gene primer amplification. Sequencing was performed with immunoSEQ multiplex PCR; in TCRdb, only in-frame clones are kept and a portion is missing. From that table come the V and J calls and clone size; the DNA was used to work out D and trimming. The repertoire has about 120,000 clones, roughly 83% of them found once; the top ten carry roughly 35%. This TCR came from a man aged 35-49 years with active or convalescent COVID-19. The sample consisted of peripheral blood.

The CDR3 loop reads CASSLDFRQPGPHQPQHF. CDR3 sequence (DNA): TGTGCCAGCAGCTTGGACTTTAGACAGCCCGGCCCCCATCAGCCCCAGCATTTT. This rearrangement joins TRBV5-5 to TRBJ1-5, with D perhaps matching TRBD1 (5 bases). The V gene's germline CDR1 is SGHKS and CDR2 YYEKEE (reference sequence). The CDR3 is 18 amino acids. The V end was cut by 0 bases, the J end by 5 bases, with 21 bases between.